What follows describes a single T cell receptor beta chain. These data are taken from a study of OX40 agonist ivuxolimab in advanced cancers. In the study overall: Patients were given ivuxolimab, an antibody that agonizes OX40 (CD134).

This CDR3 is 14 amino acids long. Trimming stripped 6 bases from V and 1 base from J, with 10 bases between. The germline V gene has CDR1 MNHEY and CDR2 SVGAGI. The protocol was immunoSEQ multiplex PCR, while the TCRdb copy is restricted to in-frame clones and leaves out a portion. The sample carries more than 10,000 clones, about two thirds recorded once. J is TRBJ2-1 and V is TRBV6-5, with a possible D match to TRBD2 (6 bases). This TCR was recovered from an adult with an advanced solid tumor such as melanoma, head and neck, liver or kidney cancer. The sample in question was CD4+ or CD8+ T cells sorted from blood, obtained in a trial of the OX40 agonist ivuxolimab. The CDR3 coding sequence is TGTGCCAGCAGACCCGGGAGTTCCTACAATGAGCAGTTCTTC. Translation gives CASRPGSSYNEQFF.